The present T cell receptor (beta chain) was sequenced within a study of CD8+ T cells in alopecia areata. Study-level background: C3H/HeJ graft donors with spontaneous alopecia, aged roughly 6-12 months, supplied skin that was transplanted onto female C3H/HeJ mice aged about 6-11 weeks.

This clone was counted many times. Its antigen is unknown. Here the gene names and germline are mouse. Sequencing ends 4 residues short of the CDR3 end; the germline J gene provides the rest. RNA, once extracted, was reverse transcribed into cDNA for use as the sequencing template. TCRdb keeps only in-frame clones here, not all; method: immunoSEQ multiplex PCR. Observed in the sample are 1,200 to 1,500 clones, none of them singletons. Study-level points and caveats: Sequenced scalp T cells also include alphabeta T cells resident in normal skin. Researchers report lesional scalp, most notably alopecia totalis/universalis, outstripped normal scalp in clonality.

With 7 bases removed from V and 0 bases from J, the gap between germline ends came to 10 bases. CDR1 and CDR2 from the germline V gene are NNHNN and SYGAGS (reference sequence). This CDR3 has 13 residues. The chain combines TRBV13-2 with TRBJ1-2; the D gene is possibly TRBD1 (6 bases). The origin of this receptor is a C3H/HeJ mouse with alopecia areata. These mice share the MHC haplotype H2-k. Material: lesional skin. The CDR3 reads CASLQGANSDYTF. The sequenced part of the CDR3 DNA is TGTGCCAGCCTACAGGGTGCAAACTCC.